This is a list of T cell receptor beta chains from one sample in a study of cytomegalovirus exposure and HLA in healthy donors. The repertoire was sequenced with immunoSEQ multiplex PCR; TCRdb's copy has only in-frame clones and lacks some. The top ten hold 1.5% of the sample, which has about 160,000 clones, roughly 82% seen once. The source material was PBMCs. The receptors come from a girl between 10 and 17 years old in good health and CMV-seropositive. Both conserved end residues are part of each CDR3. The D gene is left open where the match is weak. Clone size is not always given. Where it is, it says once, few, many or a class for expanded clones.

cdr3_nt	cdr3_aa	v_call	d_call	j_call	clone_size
TGTGCCAGCCTGGGACTAGCGGGAGGTGGGGCCAACGTCCTGACTTTC	CASLGLAGGGANVLTF	TRBV27	TRBD2	TRBJ2-6	NA
TGTGCCACCAGCACAACAGGGTTCAACACTGAAGCTTTCTTT	CATSTTGFNTEAFF	TRBV15	NA	TRBJ1-1	few
TGCGCCAGCAGCCAAGGGGTACGACAGAACACAGATACGCAGTATTTT	CASSQGVRQNTDTQYF	TRBV4-3	NA	TRBJ2-3	NA
TGTGCCAGTAGTATGTCCCAGACAGTGAACACTGAAGCTTTCTTT	CASSMSQTVNTEAFF	TRBV19	NA	TRBJ1-1	NA
TGTGCCAGCAGGCGGCGTAACTCTGGAAACACCATATATTTT	CASRRRNSGNTIYF	TRBV6-5	NA	TRBJ1-3	NA
TGTGCCAGCAGCCGGGGCAGGGGGCCCTCCTACGAGCAGTACTTC	CASSRGRGPSYEQYF	TRBV6-5	TRBD1	TRBJ2-7	NA
TGTGCCAGCTCACCGGAGGCCGACACTGAAGCTTTCTTT	CASSPEADTEAFF	TRBV18	NA	TRBJ1-1	NA
TGTGCCAGCAGCAAGCCCCGGGGGGCGTTAGGGTATGGCTACACCTTC	CASSKPRGALGYGYTF	TRBV6-6	NA	TRBJ1-2	NA
TGTGCCAGCAGTGCGCCGAGGGGGCGTCGGGGGGAGCTGTTTTTT	CASSAPRGRRGELFF	TRBV2	TRBD1	TRBJ2-2	NA
TGCGCCAGCAGCCCGGAAGCGGGAGTACTGGGCAATGAGCAGTTCTTC	CASSPEAGVLGNEQFF	TRBV5-1	TRBD2	TRBJ2-1	NA
TGTGCCAGCAGTGCGGACAGGAACCCCAACTATGGCTACACCTTC	CASSADRNPNYGYTF	TRBV6-6	TRBD1	TRBJ1-2	NA
TGTGCCAGCAGCCTCACCCTAGCGGGGGCCTCCCTAGATACGCAGTATTTT	CASSLTLAGASLDTQYF	TRBV7-3	TRBD2	TRBJ2-3	once
TGTGCCAGCAGCTGGGAGTCCGAGGGTCCCTACGAGCAGTACTTC	CASSWESEGPYEQYF	TRBV7-9	NA	TRBJ2-7	once
TGTGCCAGCAGCTTACTAGCGGGGGCGTACGAGCAGTACTTC	CASSLLAGAYEQYF	TRBV7-2	TRBD2	TRBJ2-7	NA
TGTGCCAGCAGGTCTCCGGGGACTGAAGCTTTCTTT	CASRSPGTEAFF	TRBV21-1	NA	TRBJ1-1	NA
TGTGCCAGCAGAGACCAGACTTACTATGGCTACACCTTC	CASRDQTYYGYTF	TRBV28	NA	TRBJ1-2	once
TGCAGCGTTGAAGATGGTCCCAGGGGCTCTTGGGGAACTGAAGCTTTCTTT	CSVEDGPRGSWGTEAFF	TRBV29-1	NA	TRBJ1-1	NA
TGTGCCAGCAGTTTACGCGGGACTCCTGCTCACAAAGGAGGCTACACCTTC	CASSLRGTPAHKGGYTF	TRBV28	NA	TRBJ1-2	once
TGTGCCAGCACCCCCTCAACTAATGAAAAACTGTTTTTT	CASTPSTNEKLFF	TRBV2	NA	TRBJ1-4	NA
TGTGCCAGCAGCCTGTCGCACAGGGGAACAGATACGCAGTATTTT	CASSLSHRGTDTQYF	TRBV5-6	TRBD1	TRBJ2-3	NA
TGTGCCATCAGGGGACAGCTTACCCTATCAGGTGGCTACACCTTC	CAIRGQLTLSGGYTF	TRBV10-3	TRBD1	TRBJ1-2	NA
TGTGCCAGCAGCCTAGACAGCTCCTACAATGAGCAGTTCTTC	CASSLDSSYNEQFF	TRBV27	NA	TRBJ2-1	NA
TGTGCCAGCAGTCCCCGCCCAGGGGCCGGGGCTGAAGCTTTCTTT	CASSPRPGAGAEAFF	TRBV27	NA	TRBJ1-1	NA
TGTGCCAGCAGTTTCCAAGCGGGCGAGCAGTACTTC	CASSFQAGEQYF	TRBV27	NA	TRBJ2-7	NA
TGTGCCAGCAGCAGCCGGGACAGAGGGACCTACGAGCAGTACTTC	CASSSRDRGTYEQYF	TRBV28	TRBD1	TRBJ2-7	NA
TGTGCCACCGCTCTAGCGGGAGGGCCTACAGATACGCAGTATTTT	CATALAGGPTDTQYF	TRBV2	TRBD2	TRBJ2-3	once
TGTGCCAGCACCAACAGGGCGGCTCGGTATGGCTACACCTTC	CASTNRAARYGYTF	TRBV6-6	NA	TRBJ1-2	once
TGTGCCAGCAGTCTAACACAGGGGGTTGGCAATCAGCCCCAGCATTTT	CASSLTQGVGNQPQHF	TRBV28	TRBD1	TRBJ1-5	NA
TGTGCCAGCAGCACACCCCAGGGCAGGGGTAAAAACATTCAGTACTTC	CASSTPQGRGKNIQYF	TRBV11-2	NA	TRBJ2-4	NA
TGTGCCAGCAGCAAAGAAGGTTTAATAGAGGGACAGGGGGATGAAAAACTGTTTTTT	CASSKEGLIEGQGDEKLFF	TRBV21-1	NA	TRBJ1-4	NA
TGTGCCAGCAGTGAAGCTCTCACAGGGTCCAACTATGGCTACACCTTC	CASSEALTGSNYGYTF	TRBV6-1	NA	TRBJ1-2	NA
TGTGCCAGCATCTTAGGACTAGCTAACACCGGGGAGCTGTTTTTT	CASILGLANTGELFF	TRBV7-9	TRBD2	TRBJ2-2	NA
TGTGCCAGCAGCTCCCCCTTGAATACAGCAGGAAACACCATATATTTT	CASSSPLNTAGNTIYF	TRBV7-6	NA	TRBJ1-3	NA
TGTGCCAGCAGTGAAACCCCGGGACAGCTTAACTATGGCTACACCTTC	CASSETPGQLNYGYTF	TRBV6-1	TRBD1	TRBJ1-2	NA
TGTGCCATCAGGGCCTCATGGGGAGATCAGCCCCAGCATTTT	CAIRASWGDQPQHF	TRBV10-3	NA	TRBJ1-5	once
TGTGCTAGCAGCTTAGGAGCGGGAGATTGGGGTGAGCAGTTCTTC	CASSLGAGDWGEQFF	TRBV7-7	TRBD2	TRBJ2-1	NA